A single sample gave rise to the 3 T cell receptor beta chains below, sequenced in a study of shared clonotypes between healthy human individuals. TCRdb's table, derived via immunoSEQ multiplex PCR, lists solely in-frame clones and lacks some. The table lists millions of clones, roughly 96% of them singletons, with 0.13% in the top ten. The sample comprised naive CD4+ T cells sorted from blood. This sample's subset: CD45RA+ positively selected. These receptors came from a young man in good health.

V gene TRBV11-2 combines with J gene TRBJ2-3; 9 positions agree with TRBD1. The CDR3 is 17 amino acids. From germline, CDR1 is SGHAT and CDR2 FQNNGV. V shed 5 bases and J 9 bases; nucleotides not matched to a gene: 18. CDR3 nucleotide sequence: TGTGCCAGCAGCCCCACGGGCCGGGGACAGGGACACGGCACGCAGTATTTT. The encoded protein is CASSPTGRGQGHGTQYF.

The rearrangement uses TRBV20-1 and TRBJ2-2; no firm D call. Between the trimmed V and J ends, which lost 5 bases and 8 bases, there was a span of 9 bases. The CDR3 covers 11 residues. The V gene's germline CDR1 is DFQATT and CDR2 SNEGSKA (reference sequence). The CDR3 nucleotides read TGCAGTGCTCCCCGGCCTGGGGAGCTGTTTTTT. This codes for CSAPRPGELFF.

The count of this clone is one. The chain has TRBV10-3 and TRBJ2-7, with 8 bases aligning to TRBD1. Germline V gene lookup returns CDR1 ENHRY and CDR2 SYGVKD. This CDR3 has 13 amino acids. J gave up 5 bases and V 3 bases, and 3 bases lay outside the gene matches. For the CDR3, the DNA is TGTGCCATCAGTGATTCGACAGGGGACGAGCAGTACTTC. As protein: CAISDSTGDEQYF.